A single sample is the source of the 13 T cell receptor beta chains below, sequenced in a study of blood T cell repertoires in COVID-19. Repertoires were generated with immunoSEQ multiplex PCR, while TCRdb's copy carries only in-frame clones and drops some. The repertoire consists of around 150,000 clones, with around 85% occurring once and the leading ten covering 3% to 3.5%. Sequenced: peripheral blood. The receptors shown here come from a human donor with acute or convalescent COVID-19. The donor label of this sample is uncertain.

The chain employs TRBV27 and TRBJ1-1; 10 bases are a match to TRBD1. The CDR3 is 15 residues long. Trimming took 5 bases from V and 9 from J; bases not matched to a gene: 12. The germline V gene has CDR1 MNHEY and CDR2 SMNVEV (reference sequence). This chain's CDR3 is CASSIRQGAQNKAFF. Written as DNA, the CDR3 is TGTGCCAGCAGTATCCGACAGGGGGCGCAGAACAAAGCTTTCTTT.

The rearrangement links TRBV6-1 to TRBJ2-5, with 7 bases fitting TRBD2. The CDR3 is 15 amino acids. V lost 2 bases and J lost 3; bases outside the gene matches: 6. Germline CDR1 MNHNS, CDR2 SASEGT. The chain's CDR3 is CASSESGLGKETQYF. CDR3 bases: TGTGCCAGCAGTGAAAGCGGACTAGGGAAAGAGACCCAGTACTTC.

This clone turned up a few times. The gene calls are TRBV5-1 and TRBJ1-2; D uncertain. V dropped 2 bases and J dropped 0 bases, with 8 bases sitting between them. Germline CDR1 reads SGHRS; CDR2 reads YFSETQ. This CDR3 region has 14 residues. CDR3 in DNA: TGCGCCAGCAGCTTAGCCGGTACTAACTATGGCTACACCTTC. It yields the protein CASSLAGTNYGYTF.

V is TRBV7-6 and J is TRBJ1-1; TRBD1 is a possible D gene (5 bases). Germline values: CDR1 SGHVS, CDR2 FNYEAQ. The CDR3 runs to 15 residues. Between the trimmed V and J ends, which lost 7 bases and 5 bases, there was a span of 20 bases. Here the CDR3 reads CASNKLDSLRTEAFF. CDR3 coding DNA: TGTGCCAGCAACAAATTAGACAGCCTACGGACTGAAGCTTTCTTT.

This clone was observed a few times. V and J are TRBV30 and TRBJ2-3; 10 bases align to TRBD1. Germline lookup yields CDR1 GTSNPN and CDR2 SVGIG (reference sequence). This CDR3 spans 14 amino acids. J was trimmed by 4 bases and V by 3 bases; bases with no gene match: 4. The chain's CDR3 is CAWRDRGIADTQYF. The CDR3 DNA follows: TGTGCCTGGAGGGACAGGGGGATCGCAGATACGCAGTATTTT.

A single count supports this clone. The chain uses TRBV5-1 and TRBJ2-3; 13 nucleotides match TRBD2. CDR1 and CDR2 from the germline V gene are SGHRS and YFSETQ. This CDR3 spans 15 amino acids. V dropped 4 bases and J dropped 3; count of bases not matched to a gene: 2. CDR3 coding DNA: TGCGCCAGCAGCCCGACTAGCGGGGGGACAGATACGCAGTATTTT. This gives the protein CASSPTSGGTDTQYF.

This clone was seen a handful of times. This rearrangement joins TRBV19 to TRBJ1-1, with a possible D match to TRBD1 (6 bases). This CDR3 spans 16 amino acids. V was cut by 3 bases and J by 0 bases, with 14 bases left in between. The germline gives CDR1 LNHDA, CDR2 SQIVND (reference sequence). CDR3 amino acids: CASSILDSLMNTEAFF. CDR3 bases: TGTGCCAGTAGTATTCTGGACAGCTTAATGAACACTGAAGCTTTCTTT. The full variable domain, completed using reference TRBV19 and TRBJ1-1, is DGGITQSPKYLFRKEGQNVTLSCEQNLNHDAMYWYRQDPGQGLRLIYYSQIVNDFQKGDIAEGYSVSREKKESFPLTVTSAQKNPTAFYLCASSILDSLMNTEAFFGQGTRLTVV.

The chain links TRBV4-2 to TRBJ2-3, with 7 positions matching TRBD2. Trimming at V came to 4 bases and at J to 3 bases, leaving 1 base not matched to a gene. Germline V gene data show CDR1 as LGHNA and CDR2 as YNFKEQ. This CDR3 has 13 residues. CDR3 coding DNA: TGTGCCAGCAGCCGGGAGGGGACAGATACGCAGTATTTT. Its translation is CASSREGTDTQYF.

The CDR3 sequence: CATWGAGELFF. For the CDR3, the DNA is TGTGCCACGTGGGGGGCCGGGGAGCTGTTTTTT. The V gene is TRBV15, the J gene TRBJ2-2, with D tentatively TRBD2 (6 bases). CDR1 is LNHNV, CDR2 YYDKDF, per germline (reference sequence). This CDR3 region has 11 residues. V lost 9 bases and J lost 6, with 8 bases in between.

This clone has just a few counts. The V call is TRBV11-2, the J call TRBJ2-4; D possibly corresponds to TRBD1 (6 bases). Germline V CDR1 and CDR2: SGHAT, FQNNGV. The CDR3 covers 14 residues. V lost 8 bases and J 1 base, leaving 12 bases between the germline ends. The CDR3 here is CASDRGLAKNIQYF. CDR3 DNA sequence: TGTGCCAGCGATAGGGGGTTGGCCAAAAACATTCAGTACTTC.

Here the CDR3 DNA reads TGTGCCAGCACTGTTACAGTAAACTCCTACGAGCAGTACTTC. Protein: CASTVTVNSYEQYF. The chain combines TRBV6-5 with TRBJ2-7, with D hard to call. The V gene's germline CDR1 is MNHEY and CDR2 SVGAGI. Between the trimmed V and J ends, which lost 7 bases and 0 bases, there was a span of 13 bases. The CDR3 loop spans 14 amino acids.

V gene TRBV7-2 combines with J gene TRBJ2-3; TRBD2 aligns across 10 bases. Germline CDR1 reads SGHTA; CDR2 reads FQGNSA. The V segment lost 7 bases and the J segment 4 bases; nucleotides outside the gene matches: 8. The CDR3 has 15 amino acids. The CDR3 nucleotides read TGTGCCAGCACAAAGCGGGGGGGATGGGCAGATACGCAGTATTTT. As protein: CASTKRGGWADTQYF.

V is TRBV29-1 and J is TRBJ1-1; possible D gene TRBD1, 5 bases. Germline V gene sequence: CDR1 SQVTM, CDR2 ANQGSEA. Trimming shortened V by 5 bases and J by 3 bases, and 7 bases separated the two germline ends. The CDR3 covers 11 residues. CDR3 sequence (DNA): TGCAGCGTTATCAGGGACACTGAAGCTTTCTTT. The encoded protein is CSVIRDTEAFF.